The 22 T cell receptor beta chains below were found in one sample sequenced in a study of shared clonotypes between healthy human individuals. Libraries were prepared by immunoSEQ multiplex PCR; TCRdb keeps only in-frame clonotypes and omits some of them. The repertoire has some 380,000 clones, 96% of them found once; the top ten carry 0.25% to 0.35%. The sequenced material came from memory CD8+ T cells sorted from blood. Regarding subset: CD45RO+ cells pooled with CCR7-negative TemRA cells. The receptors shown here come from a man younger than 40 in good health.

This clone appeared a single time. The chain employs TRBV7-8 and TRBJ2-7; 12 nucleotides match TRBD2. The CDR3 has 16 residues. CDR1 and CDR2 from the germline V gene are SGHVS and FQNEAQ. V was clipped by 5 bases and J by 5 bases; unmatched bases: 10. The CDR3 DNA follows: TGTGCCAGCAGCCGGGCTAGCGGGAGGGCTTTCCACGAGCAGTACTTC. Translating gives CASSRASGRAFHEQYF.

The gene calls are TRBV6-5 and TRBJ1-2, with D maybe TRBD1 (5 bases). From germline, CDR1 is MNHEY and CDR2 SVGAGI. V was trimmed by 7 bases and J by 1 base, leaving 16 bases between them. The CDR3 has 15 amino acids. The CDR3, as DNA: TGTGCCAGCACCCCCGCAGGGTTGGGTAACTATGGCTACACCTTC. It is translated as CASTPAGLGNYGYTF.

This chain joins TRBV9 and TRBJ2-1; 9 nucleotides align to TRBD2. J was trimmed by 8 bases and V by 3 bases; bases with no gene match: 6. Germline CDR1 is SGDLS and CDR2 is YYNGEE. This CDR3 has 14 residues. The CDR3 bases are TGTGCCAGCAGCGGTTCTAGCGGGACCTATGAGCAGTTCTTC. Amino acids: CASSGSSGTYEQFF.

The V call is TRBV5-1, the J call TRBJ2-7, with 7 bases matching TRBD1. Germline V lookup: CDR1 SGHRS, CDR2 YFSETQ. V was clipped by 6 bases and J by 6 bases; unmatched bases: 0. The CDR3 extends over 10 amino acids. DNA for the CDR3: TGCGCCAGCACAGGGGGCGAGCAGTACTTC. Translation: CASTGGEQYF.

The chain joins TRBV5-6 to TRBJ2-7, with D perhaps matching TRBD1 (6 bases). CDR1 and CDR2 (germline): SGHDT, YYEEEE. V was cut by 2 bases and J by 1 base, with 10 bases left in between. The CDR3 consists of 14 residues. CDR3 coding DNA: TGTGCCAGCAGCTTTTTTACAGGGTCCTACGAGCAGTACTTC. Its protein product is CASSFFTGSYEQYF.

The chain carries TRBV5-5 and TRBJ2-1, with 8 bases aligning to TRBD2. Trimming cost V 5 bases and J 10 bases; bases outside gene matches: 14. The CDR3 contains 15 residues. The germline V gene encodes CDR1 SGHKS and CDR2 YYEKEE (reference sequence). As DNA, the CDR3 is TGTGCCAGCAGTTCCCGGATAGCGGGGAGGGGAGAGCAGTTCTTC. Amino acids: CASSSRIAGRGEQFF.

The chain is built from TRBV5-6 and TRBJ2-1, with D uncertain. This CDR3 has 12 residues. V dropped 3 bases and J dropped 7 bases, with 8 bases sitting between them. CDR1 and CDR2 from the germline V gene are SGHDT and YYEEEE. The CDR3 protein is CASSSAGNEQFF. The DNA of the CDR3 is TGTGCCAGCAGCTCGGCTGGGAATGAGCAGTTCTTC.

The genes are TRBV6-1 and TRBJ1-5; 9 bases are a match to TRBD1. From germline, CDR1 is MNHNS and CDR2 SASEGT. This CDR3 has 17 amino acids. V lost 4 bases to trimming and J lost 2 bases; unmatched junction nucleotides: 9. The CDR3 is CASSVYRDREGNQPQHF. CDR3 sequence (DNA): TGTGCCAGCAGTGTTTACCGGGACAGGGAAGGCAATCAGCCCCAGCATTTT.

This sequence joins TRBV6-5 and TRBJ1-2; D is unresolved. The CDR3 has 14 amino acids. CDR1 MNHEY and CDR2 SVGAGI come from the germline V gene. V lost 0 bases and J 7 bases, leaving 12 bases between the germline ends. CDR3 loop: CASSYSSSRGGYTF. The DNA for the CDR3 is TGTGCCAGCAGTTACTCGTCGTCGCGGGGTGGCTACACCTTC.

The chain carries TRBV27 and TRBJ1-4; 10 bases are a match to TRBD1. The CDR3 is 14 residues long. Looked up from germline, CDR1 is MNHEY and CDR2 is SMNVEV (reference sequence). V shed 6 bases and J 5 bases; nucleotides not matched to a gene: 3. CDR3 nucleotide sequence: TGTGCCAGCAGGCCGGGACAGGGGAATGAAAAACTGTTTTTT. Translated: CASRPGQGNEKLFF.

The chain carries TRBV30 and TRBJ1-2; 10 positions agree with TRBD1. In germline, CDR1 is GTSNPN, CDR2 SVGIG (reference sequence). Trimming at V came to 5 bases and at J to 8 bases, leaving 2 bases not matched to a gene. CDR3 length: 11 amino acids. The CDR3 DNA is TGTGCCTGGTGGACAGGGGGGGGCTACACCTTC. Translating it yields CAWWTGGGYTF.

This chain uses TRBV6-5 with TRBJ1-5; D call uncertain. Per the germline V gene, CDR1 is MNHEY and CDR2 is SVGAGI. Between the trimmed V and J ends, which lost 7 bases and 2 bases, there was a span of 12 bases. The CDR3 covers 14 residues. The CDR3 protein is CASMLDRGNQPQHF. The CDR3 bases are TGTGCCAGCATGCTGGACCGTGGCAATCAGCCCCAGCATTTT.

The V and J genes are TRBV7-2 and TRBJ2-6, with 7 bases identical to TRBD2. Germline V gene sequence: CDR1 SGHTA, CDR2 FQGNSA. The CDR3 has 17 amino acids. Unmatched junction bases numbered 8, after V lost 5 bases and J lost 1 base. Here the CDR3 reads CASSVPPGRSGANVLTF. The CDR3 DNA is TGTGCCAGCAGCGTACCTCCCGGGAGGTCTGGGGCCAACGTCCTGACTTTC.

The chain combines TRBV5-1 with TRBJ1-1, with 7 positions matching TRBD1. Germline-derived CDR1 and CDR2 are SGHRS and YFSETQ. J was trimmed by 0 bases and V by 4 bases; bases with no gene match: 6. There are 15 residues in the CDR3. The DNA of the CDR3 is TGCGCCAGCAGCATCTCACAGGGGTTGAACACTGAAGCTTTCTTT. Encoded protein: CASSISQGLNTEAFF.

The chain employs TRBV9 and TRBJ2-7, with TRBD2 matching 7 bases. CDR1 and CDR2 from the germline V gene are SGDLS and YYNGEE. The CDR3 totals 15 residues. Trimming removed 0 bases from V and 2 bases from J; junction bases left unmatched: 5. The CDR3 is CASSVGTSVAYEQYF. The CDR3 DNA reads TGTGCCAGCAGCGTAGGAACTAGCGTGGCCTACGAGCAGTACTTC.

The chain employs TRBV5-1 and TRBJ2-1; no reliable D call. The V gene's germline CDR1 is SGHRS and CDR2 YFSETQ. The CDR3 length is 13 residues. Trimming stripped 0 bases from V and 7 bases from J, with 8 bases between. The CDR3 protein is CASSLDGLNEQFF. In nucleotides, the CDR3 is TGCGCCAGCAGCTTGGATGGCCTGAATGAGCAGTTCTTC.

The gene calls are TRBV28 and TRBJ2-1; 11 nucleotides agree with TRBD2. The ends lost 7 bases at V and 5 bases at J; junction bases unmatched: 10. Looked up from germline, CDR1 is MDHEN and CDR2 is SYDVKM. The CDR3 covers 16 residues. CDR3 region: CASTPPGLAEHNEQFF. CDR3 nucleotide sequence: TGTGCCAGCACCCCCCCGGGACTAGCGGAGCACAATGAGCAGTTCTTC.

This clone has only one observation. V and J are TRBV9 and TRBJ2-1, with 9 bases aligning to TRBD2. The ends lost 3 bases at V and 9 bases at J; junction bases unmatched: 7. This CDR3 is built from 14 residues. Germline V CDR1 and CDR2: SGDLS, YYNGEE. CDR3 nucleotide sequence: TGTGCCAGCAGCGGCCAGCGGGAGGCGAGTGAGCAGTTCTTC. Protein sequence: CASSGQREASEQFF.

The V call is TRBV19, the J call TRBJ2-5, with 11 bases fitting TRBD2. V was pared by 2 bases and J by 3 bases, with 14 bases of the junction left unmatched. Germline loops: CDR1 LNHDA, CDR2 SQIVND (reference sequence). The CDR3 consists of 19 residues. CDR3 protein: CASSIITLAGGVGKETQYF. The CDR3, as DNA: TGTGCCAGTAGTATAATAACTCTAGCGGGAGGTGTCGGGAAAGAGACCCAGTACTTC. The full variable domain, rest sourced from reference TRBV19 and TRBJ2-5, is DGGITQSPKYLFRKEGQNVTLSCEQNLNHDAMYWYRQDPGQGLRLIYYSQIVNDFQKGDIAEGYSVSREKKESFPLTVTSAQKNPTAFYLCASSIITLAGGVGKETQYFGPGTRLLVL.

This sequence joins TRBV19 and TRBJ2-7; D may match TRBD1 or TRBD2 (5 bases each). V was pared by 1 base and J by 7 bases, with 11 bases between. Germline V CDR1 and CDR2: LNHDA, SQIVND (reference sequence). There are 13 residues in the CDR3. CDR3 residues: CASSIVPEGEQYF. The DNA for the CDR3 is TGTGCCAGTAGTATAGTTCCCGAGGGGGAGCAGTACTTC. Full variable domain (rest looked up from reference TRBV19 and TRBJ2-7): DGGITQSPKYLFRKEGQNVTLSCEQNLNHDAMYWYRQDPGQGLRLIYYSQIVNDFQKGDIAEGYSVSREKKESFPLTVTSAQKNPTAFYLCASSIVPEGEQYFGPGTRLTVT.

This clone was counted a single time. The genes are TRBV10-3 and TRBJ2-1; 11 bases map to TRBD2. The length of the CDR3 is 18 residues. V dropped 0 bases and J dropped 8; count of bases not matched to a gene: 12. Germline V CDR1 and CDR2: ENHRY, SYGVKD. The CDR3 loop is CAISESRVSGRAFDEQFF. DNA of the CDR3: TGTGCCATCAGTGAGTCCAGGGTTAGCGGGAGGGCCTTTGATGAGCAGTTCTTC.

The rearrangement links TRBV6-1 to TRBJ2-1, with 8 bases matching TRBD1. The trim removed 6 bases at V and 12 bases at J, leaving 7 bases unmatched. CDR1 and CDR2 from the germline V gene are MNHNS and SASEGT. The CDR3 loop spans 12 amino acids. This CDR3 is CASSQGALPQFF. The DNA of the CDR3 is TGTGCCAGCAGCCAGGGGGCGCTCCCGCAGTTCTTC.